This TCR beta chain is drawn from a study of T cells in localized non-small cell lung cancer. Overall study results and limits: For the top 100 tumor clones, a median around 55 also appeared in adjacent lung. Those with higher blood T cell density had longer overall survival.

There are 12 residues in the CDR3. Germline V lookup: CDR1 LNHDA, CDR2 SQIVND (reference sequence). V was pared by 7 bases and J by 3 bases, with 6 bases between. This clone occurred once. Its antigen is unidentified. Assay used: immunoSEQ multiplex PCR; TCRdb lists only in-frame clones, some missing. The data contain over 2,000 clones, around a quarter of them seen just once; the ten biggest clones take up about a sixth. The clonotype comes from a woman between 35 and 70 years old with stage II lung adenocarcinoma. This specimen was lung tumor tissue, taken before any cancer treatment. The chain has TRBV19 and TRBJ2-2; D uncertain. Here the CDR3 DNA reads TGTGCCAGTAATAAGTACACCGGGGAGCTGTTTTTT. It yields the protein CASNKYTGELFF.